Listed below are T cell receptor beta chains from one sample, sequenced in a study of read filtering for tumor transcriptome and immune sequencing. TCRdb re-called the reads with MiXCR, one entry per CDR3 protein. The table shows 40,000 or so distinct CDR3 sequences, with approximately 15% occurring only once. The sequenced sample consisted of a population of CD138-negative cells sorted from bone marrow. These receptors were obtained from a donor aged 40 or older with multiple myeloma. Both conserved end residues are part of each CDR3. The D gene is left open where the match is weak. Clone size, where shown, is once, few, many, or a class for clones that have expanded.

>TRBV11-2|TRBJ2-3|.|.
TGTGCCAGCAGCTTTCTGGGCGTGAGGGGAGATACGCAGTATTTT
CASSFLGVRGDTQYF
>TRBV9|TRBJ2-1|TRBD2|many
TGTGCCAGCAGCGTTGCCGGGAGGCTATACAATGAGCAGTTCTTC
CASSVAGRLYNEQFF
>TRBV15|TRBJ1-1|TRBD1|.
TGTGCCACCTGGACAGGGGTAATGAACACTGAAGCTTTCTTT
CATWTGVMNTEAFF
>TRBV19|TRBJ2-2|TRBD2|.
TGTGCCAGTAGATCTAGCGGGGGTAGCGCCGGGGAGCTGTTTTTT
CASRSSGGSAGELFF
>TRBV11-3|TRBJ2-1|.|medium-sized
TGTGCCAGCAGCTTAGGACAGACCCGAGAGCAGTTCTTC
CASSLGQTREQFF
>TRBV24-1|TRBJ2-7|TRBD1|many
TGTGCCACTGAGGGACAGGGGACCGACGAGCAGTACTTC
CATEGQGTDEQYF
>TRBV28|TRBJ2-1|TRBD2|medium-sized
TGTGCCAGCAGTGACGGACTAGCTTACTACAATGAGCAGTTCTTC
CASSDGLAYYNEQFF
>TRBV27|TRBJ1-1|.|many
TGTGCCAGCACTTTCCACATGGGGGGCACTGAAGCTTTCTTT
CASTFHMGGTEAFF
>TRBV28|TRBJ2-2|TRBD1|few
TGTGCCAGCAGCAGACAAATAATACGCGACAGGGAGAGCACCGGGGAGCTGTTTTTT
CASSRQIIRDRESTGELFF
>TRBV5-1|TRBJ2-3|.|many
TGCGCCAGCAGCTTGGAGGGGAAGAGCACAGATACGCAGTATTTT
CASSLEGKSTDTQYF
>TRBV7-9|TRBJ1-4|.|medium-sized
TGTGCCAGCAGCTTAGCAGGGCCTCATGAAAAACTGTTTTTT
CASSLAGPHEKLFF
>TRBV2|TRBJ2-5|TRBD2|many
TGTGCCAGCACGCGGGAGGCGGAGACCCAGTACTTC
CASTREAETQYF
>TRBV19|TRBJ1-5|.|.
TGTGCCAGTAGGTCACAGTGCTATCAGTCCCAGCATTTT
CASRSQCYQSQHF
>TRBV27|TRBJ2-1|.|.
TGTGCCAGCAGTCCTAAGTACAATGAGCAGCTCTTC
CASSPKYNEQLF
>TRBV20-1|TRBJ2-1|TRBD2|few
TGCAGTGCTAAGAGACTAGCGGGGAATCACAATGAGCAGTTCTTC
CSAKRLAGNHNEQFF
>TRBV30|TRBJ2-2|TRBD1|.
TGTGCCCGCTCACAGGGGGCGTCCGGGGAGCTGTTTTTT
CARSQGASGELFF
>TRBV4-1|TRBJ1-2|TRBD1|many
TGCGCCAGCAGCGCCCGTACGACAGGGGGGAACTATGGCTACACCTTC
CASSARTTGGNYGYTF
>TRBV6-5|TRBJ1-5|.|few
TGTGCCAGCAGTTTTTCCGGAGGAGGTCAGCCCCAGCATTTT
CASSFSGGGQPQHF
>TRBV27|TRBJ2-7|.|many
TGTGCCAGCAGTCCCCTGGGAGCGGGCCCCTACGAGCAGTACTTC
CASSPLGAGPYEQYF
>TRBV7-8|TRBJ1-4|TRBD1|many
TGTGCCAGCAGCTTAGAGGGACAGGGTTGGGAAAAACTGTTTTTT
CASSLEGQGWEKLFF
>TRBV9|TRBJ2-1|.|many
TGTGCCAGCAGCGTAGCCCGTAGGGATGAGCAGTTCTTC
CASSVARRDEQFF
>TRBV20-1|TRBJ1-1|.|many
TGCAGTGCTAGGGGCATTGCTCAGCGAAACACTGAAGCTTTCTTT
CSARGIAQRNTEAFF
>TRBV24-1|TRBJ2-6|.|many
TGTGCCACCAGTAGTGGGGCCAACGTCCTGACTTTC
CATSSGANVLTF
>TRBV5-4|TRBJ2-2|.|many
TGTGCCAGCAGCACAAAGACAGGATTCGGGGAGCTGTTTTTT
CASSTKTGFGELFF
>TRBV2|TRBJ1-4|.|many
TGTGCCAGCAGTGAGGCAAGGGCCGAACTGTTTTTT
CASSEARAELFF
>TRBV7-9|TRBJ2-3|TRBD1|many
TGTGCCAGCGACAGGGGGCTGGGGTACACAGATACGCAGTATTTT
CASDRGLGYTDTQYF
>TRBV10-3|TRBJ2-3|.|many
TGTGCCATCAGTCTCCGGGACGGCATCACAGATACGCAGTATTTT
CAISLRDGITDTQYF
>TRBV6-1|TRBJ1-1|TRBD1|many
TGTGCCAGCAGCGATCGCGAGGACAGGTTGAACACTGAAGCTTTCTTT
CASSDREDRLNTEAFF
>TRBV6-1|TRBJ1-5|.|many
TGTGCCAGCAGTGTTGGGCAGGGGCTCAATCAGCCCCAGCATTTT
CASSVGQGLNQPQHF
>TRBV7-6|TRBJ1-1|.|many
TGTGCCAGCAGACGGACCCTGAACACTGAAGCTTTCTTT
CASRRTLNTEAFF
>TRBV2|TRBJ2-2|.|.
TGTGCCAGCAGTGAAGCGCCTCGTCGTTACACCGGGGAGCTGTTTTTT
CASSEAPRRYTGELFF
>TRBV10-3|TRBJ2-7|.|.
TGCGTCATCAGTGAGTCGGAAGACTACGAGCAGTACTTC
CVISESEDYEQYF
>TRBV4-1|TRBJ1-4|.|many
TGCGCCAGCAGCCAAGAGTGGGGGGACGAAAAACTGTTTTTT
CASSQEWGDEKLFF
>TRBV5-1|TRBJ2-3|.|many
TGCGCCAGCACCCCCTTAAGCACAGATACGCAGTATTTT
CASTPLSTDTQYF
>TRBV20-1|TRBJ2-2|TRBD1|.
TGCAGTGCTAGACCCCAGGGACAGGGCAAAACCGGGGAGCTGCTTTTT
CSARPQGQGKTGELLF